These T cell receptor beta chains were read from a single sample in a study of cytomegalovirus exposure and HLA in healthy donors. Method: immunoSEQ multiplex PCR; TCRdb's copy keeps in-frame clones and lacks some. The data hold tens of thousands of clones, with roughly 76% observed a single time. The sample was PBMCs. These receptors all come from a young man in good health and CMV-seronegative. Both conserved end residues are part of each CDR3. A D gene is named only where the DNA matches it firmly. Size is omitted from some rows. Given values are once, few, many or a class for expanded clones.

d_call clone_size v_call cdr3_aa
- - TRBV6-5 CASSYSTGSATGELFF
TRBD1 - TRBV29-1 CSVATGANSPLHF
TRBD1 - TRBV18 CASSPAGTGLTGANVLTF
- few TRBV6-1 CASSEGRLPTYEQYF
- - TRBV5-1 CASSLDAALNTEAFF
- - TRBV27 CASSLGQSDTQYF
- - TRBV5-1 CASTFWAADNEQFF
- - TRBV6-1 CASSWTEGRETQYF
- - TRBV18 CASSRQPFAGNTEAFF
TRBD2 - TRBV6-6 CASSYGTSSYEQYF
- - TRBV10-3 CAISGGPGGIRDNEQFF
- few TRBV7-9 CASTPGGLAEAFF
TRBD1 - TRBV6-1 CASSAGTGMGDEQFF
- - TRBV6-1 CASSEIAIGEPFF
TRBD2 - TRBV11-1 CASSLLAGGTDTQYF
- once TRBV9 CASSVEPDLPNYGYTF
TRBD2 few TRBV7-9 CASSPPERGAYEQYF
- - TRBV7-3 CASSLEHNQETQYF
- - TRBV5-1 CASSFTGFAGELFF
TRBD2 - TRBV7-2 CASSSRLAGDDTQYF
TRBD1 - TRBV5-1 CASSSTTGNSGNTIYF
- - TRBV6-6 CASSYREQGGQPQHF
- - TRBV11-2 CASSLEQWVEQYF
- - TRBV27 CASSSPVGVSSYNSPLHF
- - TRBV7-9 CASSLGSGEFTDTQYF
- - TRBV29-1 CSVIGLPAGNEQFF